This T cell receptor (beta chain) was captured by sequencing in a study of T cells in women clearing cervical HPV infection. On the study more broadly: Controls gave blood once infection was undetectable; cases at lesion identification.

The repertoire was sequenced with immunoSEQ multiplex PCR; TCRdb's copy has only in-frame clones and lacks some. The repertoire table contains about 33,000 clones. Study-wide points: T-cell numbers per sample were unknown and may explain richness differences.

Turning to this clone: Its target is unknown.

This clonotype was sampled from a woman between 18 and 75 years old with a cervical HPV16 infection that either progressed to CIN3+ or cleared (not recorded which). The sample was blood buffy coat.

This chain's CDR3 is CASSIERGSNYEQYF. The covered CDR3 bases are TGTGCCAGTAGTATAGAACGCGGAAGCAATTACGAG. J is TRBJ2-7 and V is TRBV19; D call uncertain. The observed sequence ends 3 residues before the CDR3 terminus, with the missing tail filled in from the germline J gene. Germline-derived CDR1 and CDR2 are LNHDA and SQIVND (reference sequence). The CDR3 contains 15 residues. The V end was cut by 0 bases, the J end by 4 bases, with 13 bases between.